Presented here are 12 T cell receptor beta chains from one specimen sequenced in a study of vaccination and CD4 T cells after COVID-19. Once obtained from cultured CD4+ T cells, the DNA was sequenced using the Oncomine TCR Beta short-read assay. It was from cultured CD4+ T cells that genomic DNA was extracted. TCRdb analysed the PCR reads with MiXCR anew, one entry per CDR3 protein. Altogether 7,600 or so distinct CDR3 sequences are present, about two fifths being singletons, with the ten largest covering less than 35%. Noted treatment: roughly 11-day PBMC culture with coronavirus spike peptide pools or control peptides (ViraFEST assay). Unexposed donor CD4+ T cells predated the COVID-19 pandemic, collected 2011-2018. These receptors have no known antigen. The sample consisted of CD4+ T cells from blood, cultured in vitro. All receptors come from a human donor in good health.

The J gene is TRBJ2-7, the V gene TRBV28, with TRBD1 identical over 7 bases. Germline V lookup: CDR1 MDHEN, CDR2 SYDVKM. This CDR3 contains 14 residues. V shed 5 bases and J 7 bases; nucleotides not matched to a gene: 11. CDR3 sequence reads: CASSEPGQPREQYF. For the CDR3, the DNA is TGTGCCAGCAGTGAACCGGGACAGCCTAGGGAGCAGTACTTC.

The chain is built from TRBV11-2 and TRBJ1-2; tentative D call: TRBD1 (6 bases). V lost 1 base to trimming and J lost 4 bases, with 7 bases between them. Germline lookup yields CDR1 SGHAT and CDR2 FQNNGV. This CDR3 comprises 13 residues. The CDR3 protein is CASSLGGPYGYTF. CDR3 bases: TGTGCCAGCAGCTTAGGGGGGCCCTATGGCTACACCTTC.

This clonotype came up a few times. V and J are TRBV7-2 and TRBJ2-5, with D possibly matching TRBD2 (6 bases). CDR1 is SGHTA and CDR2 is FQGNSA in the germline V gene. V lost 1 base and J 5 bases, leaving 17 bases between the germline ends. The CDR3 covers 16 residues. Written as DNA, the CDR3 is TGTGCCAGCAGCTTAGTGCCAGCGGGCCCTGGGGAGACCCAGTACTTC. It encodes CASSLVPAGPGETQYF.

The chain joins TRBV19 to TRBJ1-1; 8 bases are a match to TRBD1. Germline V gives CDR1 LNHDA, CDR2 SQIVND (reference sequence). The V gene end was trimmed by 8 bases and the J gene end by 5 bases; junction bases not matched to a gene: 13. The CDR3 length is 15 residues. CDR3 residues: CASHPMWTGITEAFF. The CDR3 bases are TGTGCCAGTCACCCGATGTGGACAGGGATAACTGAAGCTTTCTTT.

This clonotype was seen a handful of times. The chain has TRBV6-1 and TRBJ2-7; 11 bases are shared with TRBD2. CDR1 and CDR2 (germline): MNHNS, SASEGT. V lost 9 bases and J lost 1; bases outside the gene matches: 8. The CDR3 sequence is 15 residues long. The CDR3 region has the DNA TGTGCCAGTAAGAACGGACTAGCGGGTTCCTACGAGCAGTACTTC. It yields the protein CASKNGLAGSYEQYF.

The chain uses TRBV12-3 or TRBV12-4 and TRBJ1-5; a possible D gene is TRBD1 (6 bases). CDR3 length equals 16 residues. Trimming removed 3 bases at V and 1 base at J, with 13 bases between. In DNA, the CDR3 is TGTGCCAGCAGTTTGCGGGCCAGGGGAAGCAATCAGCCCCAGCATTTT. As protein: CASSLRARGSNQPQHF.

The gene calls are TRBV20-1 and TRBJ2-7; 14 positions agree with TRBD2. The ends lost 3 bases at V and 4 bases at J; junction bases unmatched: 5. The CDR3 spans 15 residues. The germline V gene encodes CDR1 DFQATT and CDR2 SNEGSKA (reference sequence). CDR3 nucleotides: TGCAGTGCTAGTTCGAGACTAGCGGGAGGGTACGAGCAGTACTTC. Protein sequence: CSASSRLAGGYEQYF.

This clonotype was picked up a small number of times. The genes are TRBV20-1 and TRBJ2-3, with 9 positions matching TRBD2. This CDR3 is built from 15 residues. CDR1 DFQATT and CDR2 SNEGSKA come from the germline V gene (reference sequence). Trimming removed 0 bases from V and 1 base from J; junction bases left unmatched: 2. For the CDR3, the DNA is TGCAGTGCTAGAGATAGGACTAGCGGCACAGATACGCAGTATTTT. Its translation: CSARDRTSGTDTQYF.

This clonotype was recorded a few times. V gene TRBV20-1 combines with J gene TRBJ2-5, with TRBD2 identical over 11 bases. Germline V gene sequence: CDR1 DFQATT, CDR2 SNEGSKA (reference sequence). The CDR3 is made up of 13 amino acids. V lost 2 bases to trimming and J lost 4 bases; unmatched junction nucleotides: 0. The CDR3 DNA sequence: TGCAGTGCTAGACTAGCGGGAGGAGAGACCCAGTACTTC. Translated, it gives CSARLAGGETQYF.

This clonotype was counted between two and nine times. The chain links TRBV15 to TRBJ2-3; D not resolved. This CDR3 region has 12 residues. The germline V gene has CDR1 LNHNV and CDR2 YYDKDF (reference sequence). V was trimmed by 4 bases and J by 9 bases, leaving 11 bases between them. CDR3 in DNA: TGTGCCACCAGCAAGAGCGAAGGGACGCAGTATTTT. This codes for CATSKSEGTQYF.

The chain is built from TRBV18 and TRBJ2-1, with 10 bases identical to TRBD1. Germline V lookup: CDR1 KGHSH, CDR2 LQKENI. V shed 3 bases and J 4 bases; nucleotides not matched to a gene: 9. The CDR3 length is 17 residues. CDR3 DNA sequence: TGTGCCAGCTCACCTCCGGGACAGGGGAGTCTATACAATGAGCAGTTCTTC. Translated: CASSPPGQGSLYNEQFF.

CDR3 sequence (DNA): TGTGCCAGCAGCTTAGGCGTGACTAGCGGGATTTATGAGCAGTTCTTC. As protein: CASSLGVTSGIYEQFF. V gene TRBV7-9 combines with J gene TRBJ2-1; TRBD2 agrees at 11 bases. CDR3 length: 16 residues. V was pared by 1 base and J by 8 bases, with 7 bases of the junction left unmatched. From germline, CDR1 is SEHNR and CDR2 FQNEAQ (reference sequence).